This T cell receptor (beta chain) stems from a study of T cell responses to AZD1222 COVID-19 vaccine. Study observations and caveats: No day 14 peak samples; only post-peak repertoires were characterized. In the spike-specific TCR repertoire, nearly half reportedly target unmutated variant regions. Clonal diversity may have been underestimated in mostly white British donors.

Measured with immunoSEQ multiplex PCR; TCRdb has only the in-frame clones, and not every one. Seen here are about 120,000 clones, 75% to 90% observed once, and the top ten hold 11%. The length of the CDR3 is 17 residues. Germline V gene lookup returns CDR1 MGHRA and CDR2 YSYEKL. The V gene lost 1 base and the J gene lost 0 bases, with 13 bases spanning the gap. For this clone: Its specificity is unknown.

The source material was peripheral blood, sampled on day 0 of MenACWY control vaccination. The gene calls are TRBV4-1 and TRBJ2-4, with unresolved D. The clonotype was recovered from an adult in good health. CDR3 DNA sequence: TGCGCCAGCAGCCAAGCTCCCGAGGCAATAGCCAAAAACATTCAGTACTTC. It codes for CASSQAPEAIAKNIQYF.